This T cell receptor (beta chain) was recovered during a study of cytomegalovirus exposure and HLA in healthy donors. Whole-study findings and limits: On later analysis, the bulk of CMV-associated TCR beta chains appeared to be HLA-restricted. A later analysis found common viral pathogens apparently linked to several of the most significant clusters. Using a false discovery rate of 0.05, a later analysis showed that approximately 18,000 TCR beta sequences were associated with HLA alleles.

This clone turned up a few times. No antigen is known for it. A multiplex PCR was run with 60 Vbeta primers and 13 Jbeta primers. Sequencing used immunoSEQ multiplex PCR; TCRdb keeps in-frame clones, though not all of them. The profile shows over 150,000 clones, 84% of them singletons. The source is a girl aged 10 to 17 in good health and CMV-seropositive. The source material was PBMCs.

This chain's CDR3 is CASSLPLGPNYGYTF. As DNA, the CDR3 is TGTGCCAGCAGCTTACCCCTCGGTCCTAACTATGGCTACACCTTC. J is TRBJ1-2 and V is TRBV7-9; no firm D call. This CDR3 contains 15 residues. Germline values: CDR1 SEHNR, CDR2 FQNEAQ (reference sequence). Trimming took 2 bases from V and 0 from J, leaving 10 bases between them.